These T cell receptor beta chains were read from a single sample in a study of cytomegalovirus exposure and HLA in healthy donors. Repertoires were generated with immunoSEQ multiplex PCR, while TCRdb's copy carries only in-frame clones and drops some. Of 95,000 to 130,000 clones listed, around three quarters are singletons. Sequencing was performed on PBMCs. Receptor source: a man between 25 and 39 years old in good health and CMV-seropositive. Each CDR3 is given with its conserved first and last residue. Fields, in order: clone size, V gene, D gene, CDR3 length, J gene, CDR3 protein, CDR3 DNA. D genes are given only for firm matches. Expanded clones are given a class, and other clones once, few, many or no size at all.

NA	TRBV30	TRBD1	14	TRBJ2-7	CASPRTGASYEQYF	TGTGCCTCGCCACGGACAGGGGCATCCTACGAGCAGTACTTC
few	TRBV7-2	NA	14	TRBJ2-7	CASSASLSSYEQYF	TGTGCCAGCAGCGCCTCCCTTAGCTCCTACGAGCAGTACTTC
once	TRBV7-9	NA	12	TRBJ2-7	CASSSREYRPYF	TGTGCCAGCAGCTCCCGGGAGTACCGACCGTACTTC
NA	TRBV2	TRBD1	13	TRBJ1-2	CASTTQTGNGYTF	TGTGCCAGCACCACCCAGACAGGGAATGGCTACACCTTC
NA	TRBV29-1	NA	11	TRBJ1-2	CSVDGNYGYTF	TGCAGCGTTGACGGGAACTATGGCTACACCTTC
NA	TRBV7-2	TRBD1	13	TRBJ2-3	CASSTDRGGTQYF	TGTGCCAGCAGCACGGACAGGGGTGGTACGCAGTATTTT
NA	TRBV19	TRBD1	13	TRBJ2-7	CASSTGQGHEQYF	TGTGCCAGTAGTACGGGACAGGGACACGAGCAGTACTTC
NA	TRBV28	TRBD1	15	TRBJ1-2	CASSPVDREGYGYTF	TGTGCCAGCAGTCCGGTGGACAGGGAGGGCTATGGCTACACCTTC
NA	TRBV29-1	NA	13	TRBJ2-5	CSVEHRAQETQYF	TGCAGCGTTGAGCACAGGGCGCAAGAGACCCAGTACTTC
NA	TRBV10-3	TRBD2	15	TRBJ2-3	CAISETTSAPDTQYF	TGTGCCATCAGTGAGACCACTAGCGCTCCAGATACGCAGTATTTT
NA	TRBV10-3	NA	17	TRBJ2-2	CAISVVGGGLGTGELFF	TGTGCCATCAGTGTTGTGGGAGGAGGTCTCGGCACCGGGGAGCTGTTTTTT